What follows are 5 T cell receptor beta chains derived from one specimen sequenced in a study of shared clonotypes between healthy human individuals. Repertoires were generated with immunoSEQ multiplex PCR, while TCRdb's copy carries only in-frame clones and drops some. In the table there are 450,000 to 500,000 clones, about three quarters of which are singletons. The sequencing input was PBMCs. The receptors shown here come from a woman between 40 and 50 years old in good health. Some clones in this sample may be carry-over from other donors' samples.

The rearrangement uses TRBV7-9 and TRBJ2-1; 10 positions match TRBD1. This CDR3 comprises 15 residues. The J segment lost 6 bases and the V segment lost 1 base, leaving 3 bases of the junction unmatched. CDR1 is SEHNR, CDR2 FQNEAQ, per germline (reference sequence). Here the CDR3 reads CASSLGGQGINEQFF. CDR3 in DNA: TGTGCCAGCAGCTTAGGGGGACAGGGGATCAATGAGCAGTTCTTC.

This rearrangement joins TRBV28 to TRBJ1-2; no reliable D call. V lost 5 bases to trimming and J lost 4 bases, with 8 bases between them. CDR3 length: 12 residues. Germline V gene sequence: CDR1 MDHEN, CDR2 SYDVKM. This chain's CDR3 is CASSLNFYGYTF. In nucleotides, the CDR3 is TGTGCCAGCAGTCTAAACTTCTATGGCTACACCTTC.

The chain joins TRBV4-2 to TRBJ1-1; D remains ambiguous. This CDR3 region has 15 residues. Trimming pared 7 bases from V and 0 bases from J, leaving 15 bases between. CDR1 is LGHNA, CDR2 YNFKEQ, per germline. The CDR3 loop reads CASTVQFSVNTEAFF. The CDR3 DNA reads TGTGCCAGCACGGTTCAATTCAGTGTGAACACTGAAGCTTTCTTT.

V and J are TRBV28 and TRBJ2-5; TRBD1 might be the D (6 bases). V dropped 6 bases and J dropped 5 bases, with 13 bases sitting between them. Germline CDR1 reads MDHEN; CDR2 reads SYDVKM. There are 13 residues in the CDR3. As DNA, the CDR3 is TGTGCCAGCAGGGACAGTGGAAGGGAGACCCAGTACTTC. Amino acids: CASRDSGRETQYF.

The rearrangement uses TRBV19 and TRBJ2-2, with D hard to call. The CDR3 loop spans 11 amino acids. CDR1 LNHDA and CDR2 SQIVND come from the germline V gene (reference sequence). Trimming took off 5 bases at V and 5 bases at J, with 3 bases between the two ends. CDR3 loop: CASSLTGELFF. Written as DNA, the CDR3 is TGTGCCAGTAGTTTGACCGGGGAGCTGTTTTTT.